Sequencing of this TCR beta chain was carried out in a study of T cells in Graves' hyperthyroidism and ophthalmopathy. As for the study in general: Initial diagnosis, before any treatment, was when peripheral blood was collected. Findings and caveats of the study: The authors' 13 V-J model separated ophthalmopathy from stable hyperthyroidism.

Diagnosis rested on symptoms, serum thyroxine and TRAb, thyroid ultrasound, and orbital computed tomography. Isolation of PBMCs was performed on 8.5 to 10 ml fresh peripheral blood. This clonotype appeared many times. What it binds is unknown. Amplification of TCR beta CDR3 regions was performed using RNA transcripts as template. HTBI primers were employed in a first-round RT-PCR of the TCR CDR3. TCRdb processed the multiplex PCR reads anew with MiXCR; each CDR3 protein has one entry. This sample yields around 300,000 distinct CDR3 sequences, of which 10% to 15% are seen a single time; 6% to 8% belongs to the top ten. The CDR3 loop spans 12 amino acids. CDR1 SQVTM and CDR2 ANQGSEA come from the germline V gene. V lost 4 bases, J lost 7 bases, and 13 bases lay in between.

The J gene is TRBJ2-5, the V gene TRBV29-1; D call uncertain. The sequence derives from a woman in her 30s with Graves' hyperthyroidism that later progressed to Graves' ophthalmopathy. Sequenced: blood. The CDR3 nucleotides read TGCAGCGTTGGTAGGGATCGATTGACCCAGTACTTC. Its protein product is CSVGRDRLTQYF.